These 24 T cell receptor beta chains were all obtained from the same sample, sequenced in a study of identical twins. TCRdb redid the calling of the 5' RACE reads with MiXCR, one entry per CDR3 protein. Of approximately 280,000 distinct CDR3 sequences in the sample, under 9% are singletons; the top ten hold over 2%. The sample was also linked to a second study, of yellow fever vaccine responses in identical twins.

The material sequenced was memory (CD45RO+) T cells sorted from blood. The receptors originated from a woman aged 18-29 years in good health.

In this sample, this clonotype turned up many times. The rearrangement uses TRBV20-1 and TRBJ1-4; D may be TRBD1 (5 bases). The CDR3 has 13 amino acids. The V end lost 3 bases, the J end lost 5 bases, and 10 bases lay between the germline ends. Germline assignment: CDR1 DFQATT and CDR2 SNEGSKA (reference sequence). The CDR3 DNA is TGCAGTGCTAGGAGGGGTCCAAATGAAAAACTGTTTTTT. This translates into CSARRGPNEKLFF.

This clonotype has more than one count but fewer than ten. The CDR3 reads CASSQGGVVGTEAFF. The CDR3 nucleotides read TGTGCCAGCAGCCAAGGGGGGGTGGTTGGCACTGAAGCTTTCTTT. The J gene is TRBJ1-1, the V gene TRBV3-1, with D possibly matching TRBD1 (5 bases). V lost 1 base and J 4 bases, leaving 13 bases between the germline ends. The CDR3 loop spans 15 amino acids. Germline CDR1 LGHDT, CDR2 YNNKEL (reference sequence).

This clonotype has ten or more counts. The genes are TRBV5-1 and TRBJ2-1, with D perhaps matching TRBD2 (6 bases). The length of the CDR3 is 15 residues. CDR1 is SGHRS, CDR2 YFSETQ, per germline. V shed 0 bases and J shed 0 bases, with 7 bases lying between them. The CDR3 is CASSLDGSSYNEQFF. The CDR3 DNA is TGCGCCAGCAGCTTGGACGGGAGCTCCTACAATGAGCAGTTCTTC.

In its sample, this clonotype was seen many times. The J gene is TRBJ1-1, the V gene TRBV9; the D gene is possibly TRBD1 (5 bases). Per the germline V gene, CDR1 is SGDLS and CDR2 is YYNGEE. CDR3 size: 16 residues. Trimming cost V 0 bases and J 4 bases, with 16 bases left between them. The CDR3 here is CASSVDPRGEGTEAFF. As DNA, the CDR3 is TGTGCCAGCAGCGTAGATCCGCGGGGGGAGGGCACTGAAGCTTTCTTT.

This clonotype appeared a few times. The gene calls are TRBV7-3 and TRBJ2-1, with D possibly matching TRBD1 (7 bases). The CDR3 loop spans 14 amino acids. The germline CDR1 and CDR2 sequences are SGHTA and FQGTGA. V was pared by 3 bases and J by 7 bases, with 13 bases between. CDR3 DNA: TGTGCCAGCAGCTTTGGGGCAGGGGGGAATGAGCAGTTCTTC. This encodes CASSFGAGGNEQFF.

This clonotype was found a few times. The gene calls are TRBV6-5 and TRBJ1-2; 7 bases map to TRBD1. The CDR3 spans 13 residues. In germline, CDR1 is MNHEY, CDR2 SVGAGI. V shed 4 bases and J 4 bases; nucleotides not matched to a gene: 3. CDR3 coding DNA: TGTGCCAGCAGTTTCGACAGGGTCTATGGCTACACCTTC. It encodes CASSFDRVYGYTF.

This clonotype was observed a few times. The rearrangement links TRBV7-7 to TRBJ2-1, with 7 bases fitting TRBD1. Losses at the gene ends were 5 bases for V and 6 bases for J; bases not matched to a gene: 13. CDR3 length equals 16 residues. Germline V CDR1 and CDR2: SSHAT, FNYEAQ (reference sequence). The CDR3 is CASSETSGTVPNEQFF. The CDR3 DNA follows: TGTGCCAGCAGCGAGACATCCGGGACAGTTCCCAATGAGCAGTTCTTC.

This clonotype was seen a few times. The chain is built from TRBV3-1 and TRBJ2-2, with D uncertain. The CDR3 sequence is 15 residues long. The germline gives CDR1 LGHDT, CDR2 YNNKEL (reference sequence). V shed 1 base and J shed 5 bases, with 11 bases lying between them. The CDR3 DNA reads TGTGCCAGCAGCCAAGGTGCAATCCATACCGGGGAGCTGTTTTTT. Its translation: CASSQGAIHTGELFF.

In its sample, this clonotype was seen a few times. The V gene is TRBV10-3, the J gene TRBJ1-2, with D perhaps matching TRBD1 (5 bases). Germline V lookup: CDR1 ENHRY, CDR2 SYGVKD. The germline V and J ends were trimmed by 10 bases and 0 bases, with 18 bases remaining between them. This CDR3 is 15 amino acids long. The CDR3 DNA sequence: TGTGCCACCAGAGGGCAGGGAACTACTAACTATGGCTACACCTTC. It encodes CATRGQGTTNYGYTF.

This clonotype was detected many times. V is TRBV5-1 and J is TRBJ2-1; 10 bases are shared with TRBD2. Germline V CDR1 and CDR2: SGHRS, YFSETQ. The V segment lost 0 bases and the J segment 4 bases; nucleotides outside the gene matches: 4. There are 16 residues in the CDR3. CDR3 coding DNA: TGCGCCAGCAGCTTGGGGAGACTAGCGGGTTACAATGAGCAGTTCTTC. It encodes CASSLGRLAGYNEQFF.

J is TRBJ2-5 and V is TRBV27, with D unresolved. Germline CDR1 is MNHEY and CDR2 is SMNVEV (reference sequence). V dropped 8 bases and J dropped 1 base, with 11 bases sitting between them. The CDR3 runs to 13 residues. Written as DNA, the CDR3 is TGTGCCAGCCGCTCGCTACTCCAAGAGACCCAGTACTTC. Residues: CASRSLLQETQYF.

This clonotype was picked up a small number of times. The genes are TRBV11-2 and TRBJ2-2, with 8 bases that match TRBD1. The CDR3 sequence is 17 residues long. Germline lookup yields CDR1 SGHAT and CDR2 FQNNGV. V dropped 5 bases and J dropped 1; count of bases not matched to a gene: 9. CDR3 in amino acids: CASSLTLDRGNTGELFF. As DNA, the CDR3 is TGTGCCAGCAGCCTAACCCTCGACAGGGGGAACACCGGGGAGCTGTTTTTT.

This clonotype was observed a few times. This chain joins TRBV3-1 and TRBJ2-1, with TRBD2 matching over 10 bases. This CDR3 spans 17 amino acids. J gave up 6 bases and V 1 base, and 9 bases lay outside the gene matches. Germline V lookup: CDR1 LGHDT, CDR2 YNNKEL (reference sequence). The DNA of the CDR3 is TGTGCCAGCAGCCAAGCGGCTAGCGGGAGTTTCAGCAATGAGCAGTTCTTC. It specifies CASSQAASGSFSNEQFF.

This clonotype was observed many times. This sequence joins TRBV10-3 and TRBJ2-7; unclear D gene. The CDR3 is 12 residues long. Germline CDR1 is ENHRY and CDR2 is SYGVKD. Trimming left V 10 bases short and J 0 bases short, with 10 bases between. CDR3 nucleotides: TGTGCCACCCAGTCCCTCTCCTACGAGCAGTACTTC. Translated, it gives CATQSLSYEQYF.

The table lists this clonotype with many counts. V usage is TRBV29-1 and J usage is TRBJ2-3; D is undetermined. V lost 3 bases and J 2 bases, leaving 9 bases between the germline ends. This CDR3 is built from 13 residues. Germline V gene sequence: CDR1 SQVTM, CDR2 ANQGSEA. CDR3 sequence reads: CSVEYQSTDTQYF. CDR3 DNA: TGCAGCGTTGAGTATCAGTCCACAGATACGCAGTATTTT.

This clonotype was observed many times. DNA of the CDR3: TGCAGTGCTAGCGACGGGAACACCGGGGAGCTGTTTTTT. Protein: CSASDGNTGELFF. This chain joins TRBV20-1 and TRBJ2-2, with no clear D. Deletions cut 3 bases from V and 1 base from J, with 6 bases between. Germline values: CDR1 DFQATT, CDR2 SNEGSKA (reference sequence). There are 13 residues in the CDR3.

J is TRBJ2-5 and V is TRBV18; TRBD2 agrees at 7 bases. Germline V gene lookup returns CDR1 KGHSH and CDR2 LQKENI. The CDR3 contains 15 residues. V lost 4 bases and J lost 0; bases outside the gene matches: 5. DNA of the CDR3: TGTGCCAGCTCACAAGCGGGGTCTAACCAAGAGACCCAGTACTTC. It is translated as CASSQAGSNQETQYF.

This clonotype was counted many times. DNA for the CDR3: TGCAGTGCTAGGACCCTAGCGGGGGGGGGCGCCGGGGAGCTGTTTTTT. This gives the protein CSARTLAGGGAGELFF. The chain links TRBV20-1 to TRBJ2-2, with 12 bases matching TRBD2. V trimming: 3 bases; J trimming: 6 bases; junction bases outside the gene matches: 8. Germline assignment: CDR1 DFQATT and CDR2 SNEGSKA (reference sequence). The CDR3 is made up of 16 amino acids.

The V gene is TRBV3-1, the J gene TRBJ1-5, with TRBD1 matching 11 bases. Germline CDR1 and CDR2: LGHDT and YNNKEL (reference sequence). This CDR3 comprises 15 residues. V shed 1 base, J shed 6 bases, and the junction held 2 bases outside the gene matches. This CDR3 is CASSQGGTGGQPQHF. For the CDR3, the DNA is TGTGCCAGCAGCCAAGGCGGGACAGGGGGTCAGCCCCAGCATTTT.

This clonotype was seen many times. This chain links TRBV12-3 or TRBV12-4 with TRBJ2-7, with 7 bases lining up with TRBD1. The CDR3 is 11 amino acids. V gave up 6 bases and J gave up 6 bases; unmatched junction bases: 2. CDR3 residues: CASRGTAEQYF. CDR3 sequence (DNA): TGTGCCAGCAGGGGGACAGCCGAGCAGTACTTC.

The V and J genes are TRBV15 and TRBJ1-5, with TRBD1 matching over 8 bases. The CDR3 has 17 amino acids. V lost 4 bases to trimming and J lost 1 base; unmatched junction nucleotides: 9. Germline V gene lookup returns CDR1 LNHNV and CDR2 YYDKDF (reference sequence). CDR3 sequence reads: CATSNGDRFESNQPQHF. CDR3 bases: TGTGCCACCAGCAATGGGGACAGGTTTGAAAGCAATCAGCCCCAGCATTTT.

This clonotype was seen repeatedly, ten times or more. This chain's CDR3 is CSARSLGEGHYEQYF. The CDR3, as DNA: TGCAGTGCTAGATCCTTGGGGGAAGGGCACTACGAGCAGTACTTC. The J gene is TRBJ2-7, the V gene TRBV20-1; the D call may be TRBD1 or TRBD2 (5 bases each). With 2 bases removed from V and 3 bases from J, the gap between germline ends came to 17 bases. The CDR3 is 15 amino acids. Per germline, CDR1 DFQATT and CDR2 SNEGSKA (reference sequence).

The sample holds a few counts of this clonotype. V is TRBV7-9 and J is TRBJ2-6; no clear D gene. V lost 1 base and J lost 4, with 5 bases in between. CDR3 size: 14 residues. Germline V lookup: CDR1 SEHNR, CDR2 FQNEAQ (reference sequence). The CDR3 nucleotides are TGTGCCAGCAGCTTAGGTGTAGGGGCCAACGTCCTGACTTTC. It codes for CASSLGVGANVLTF.

Written as DNA, the CDR3 is TGTGCCACCAGCAGCGGGACAGGGATCCCTGAAGCTTTCTTT. Translated, it gives CATSSGTGIPEAFF. V is TRBV15 and J is TRBJ1-1; TRBD1 agrees at 9 bases. J lost 6 bases, V lost 3 bases, and 5 bases had no gene match. Germline V gene data show CDR1 as LNHNV and CDR2 as YYDKDF (reference sequence). The length of the CDR3 is 14 residues.